This T cell receptor beta chain was obtained from a study of OX40 agonist ivuxolimab in advanced cancers. About the investigation overall: The costimulatory receptor OX40 (CD134) was targeted by ivuxolimab, a fully human IgG2 agonistic monoclonal antibody. Intravenous ivuxolimab was administered to patients every 2 weeks at six dose levels: 0.01, 0.1, 0.3, 1.5, 3 and 10 mg/kg. Among the roughly 50 dose-escalation patients, about 19 had hepatocellular carcinoma, around 15 melanoma, 9 renal cell carcinoma and 9 head and neck cancer. In the dose-escalation cohort, 65% to 85% of patients were male, and the mean age was 60 years with a range of about 20 to 79. Patients were allowed to have had prior anti-PD-1, anti-PD-L1 or anti-CTLA-4 therapy, and less than 45% of the dose-escalation patients had previously received checkpoint inhibitors. Three dose-escalation patients achieved partial responses, one with hepatocellular carcinoma and two with cutaneous melanoma. Peripheral TCRbeta sequencing aimed to test whether ivuxolimab altered TCR sequence diversity and caused clonal T-cell expansion. The paper covers the monotherapy dose-escalation part of the phase I ivuxolimab trial, which included N ≈ 50 patients. Study-wide conclusions, independent of this receptor: Which antigens the clonally expanded peripheral T cells were specific for was not determined. At doses of 0.1 to 3.0 mg/kg, clonal expansion of both CD4+ and CD8+ blood T cells was observed from baseline to week 6. After ivuxolimab, expanded clones were on average more numerous among CD8+ T cells than among CD4+ T cells. Partial responders in the 0.1-3.0 mg/kg groups had among the lowest normalized peripheral clonal expansion, especially among CD8+ T cells. Low levels of normalized T-cell clonal expansion were also seen in some patients who did not respond.

Including the terminal cysteine and phenylalanine, the CDR3 comprises 16 residues. The read is trimmed to its CDR3 DNA, 48 bases read in frame from base 1. CDR1 MGHRA and CDR2 YSYEKL are derived from the germline V gene. V is cut by 0 bases and J by 5 bases, and the space between the germline ends is 13 bases. On this clone itself: What this receptor recognizes is not known. No base quality information exists; no much larger clone differs at one position.

Patients with a history of autoimmune disease or receiving systemic immunosuppression were excluded from the trial. Peripheral blood for TCR sequencing was drawn from every dose cohort at baseline, at cycle 4 day 1 and at cycle 7 day 1. The samples were taken from a phase I, first-in-human, multicenter, open-label dose-escalation trial of ivuxolimab. Adults with locally advanced or metastatic head and neck squamous cell, hepatocellular, melanoma or renal cell carcinoma were enrolled in the trial. CD4+ and CD8+ T cells were sorted separately from peripheral blood before TCR sequencing. Genomic DNA was isolated from the sorted cells so that the TCRbeta CDR3 region could be sequenced. TCRbeta CDR3 regions were sequenced using the immunoSEQ Assay. TCRdb obtained this table from immuneACCESS and retained in-frame rearrangements with V and J assigned. These tables miss some clones; where compared with another copy, unresolved V genes account for less than half of the shortfall, and the remainder is unexplained. A total of 25,000 to 35,000 clones appear in this sample, 84% of them only once. Together, the top ten hold 15% to 20% of the sample.

This receptor was identified in an adult with an advanced solid tumor such as melanoma, head and neck, liver or kidney cancer. The chain employs TRBV4-1 and TRBJ2-2, with the D assignment possibly TRBD1 or TRBD2, given 5 matching bases for each. The sample here was CD4+ or CD8+ T cells sorted from blood, taken in a trial of the OX40 agonist ivuxolimab. The bases read TGCGCCAGCAGCCAAGATTCCCTGGGGGAAACCGGGGAGCTGTTTTTT. Its product reads: CASSQDSLGETGELFF.